Below, 15 T cell receptor beta chains from the same sample are listed, as sequenced in a study of regulatory T cells in long-lasting Graves disease. Noted time point: newly diagnosed GD, antithyroid drugs for less than 3 months. From RNA extracted from PBMCs, the TCR library was made. The TCR beta library used iRepertoire HTBI primers with Arm-PCR amplification of CDR3. TCRdb called the multiplex PCR reads again in MiXCR, with one record for every CDR3 protein. Here the sample spans around 420,000 distinct CDR3 sequences, 15% to 18% being singletons. Sequenced material: peripheral blood mononuclear cells (PBMCs), taken at new diagnosis, from a patient treated with antithyroid drugs. All receptors come from a female donor with Graves disease.

The chain uses TRBV24-1 and TRBJ2-1, with D maybe TRBD2 (5 bases). Germline V lookup: CDR1 KGHDR, CDR2 SFDVKD. The CDR3 has 14 residues. Trimming shortened V by 6 bases and J by 6 bases, and 14 bases separated the two germline ends. In nucleotides, the CDR3 is TGTGCCACCAGTCGGGGTAGGGTTCTCAATGAGCAGTTCTTC. Residues: CATSRGRVLNEQFF.

Turning to this clonotype: A clone one base away is much larger, so this may be a read error. The chain recombines TRBV11-2 with TRBJ1-1; TRBD1 agrees at 7 bases. Per the germline V gene, CDR1 is SGHAT and CDR2 is FQNNGV. There are 18 residues in the CDR3. This CDR3 is CASGFPKSTGPADTEAFF. The CDR3, as DNA: TGTGCCAGCGGCTTTCCCAAATCGACAGGGCCGGCGGACACTGAAGCTTTCTTT.

This clonotype was seen repeatedly, ten times or more. This chain uses TRBV9 with TRBJ2-1; 8 positions agree with TRBD1. In germline, CDR1 is SGDLS, CDR2 YYNGEE. V was clipped by 2 bases and J by 5 bases; unmatched bases: 12. CDR3 length: 17 residues. CDR3 sequence reads: CASSVRSGRGQDNEQFF. DNA for the CDR3: TGTGCCAGCAGCGTGAGGTCGGGCAGGGGACAGGACAATGAGCAGTTCTTC.

There are many counts of this clonotype. V is TRBV12-3 or TRBV12-4 and J is TRBJ2-3; 9 bases are a match to TRBD2. The CDR3 spans 15 residues. The V and J ends lost 7 bases and 4 bases, in that order; junction bases with no gene match: 9. CDR3 bases: TGTGCCAGCACTCTCCGGCTAGCGGGACCAGATACGCAGTATTTT. It yields the protein CASTLRLAGPDTQYF.

In its sample, this clonotype was seen many times. J is TRBJ2-5 and V is TRBV20-1; TRBD2 aligns across 7 bases. The CDR3 consists of 18 residues. Germline lookup yields CDR1 DFQATT and CDR2 SNEGSKA (reference sequence). With V trimmed by 5 bases and J by 4 bases, 22 bases remained unmatched. The CDR3 region is CSALKPVGGGSDPETQYF. The CDR3 DNA is TGCAGTGCTCTTAAGCCCGTGGGTGGCGGGAGTGACCCAGAGACCCAGTACTTC.

This clonotype came up many times. The genes are TRBV19 and TRBJ1-2, with D perhaps TRBD1 (6 bases). The germline V gene encodes CDR1 LNHDA and CDR2 SQIVND (reference sequence). The CDR3 is made up of 15 amino acids. Deletions cut 2 bases from V and 5 bases from J, with 15 bases between. This CDR3 reads CASSITGTTSYGYTF. DNA of the CDR3: TGTGCCAGTAGTATAACAGGGACGACTTCTTATGGCTACACCTTC.

The table lists this clonotype with many counts. The V gene is TRBV12-5, the J gene TRBJ1-1, with D possibly TRBD1 on 5 matching bases. Germline CDR1 reads LGHNT; CDR2 reads FRNRAP. This CDR3 has 14 residues. Deletions cut 6 bases from V and 2 bases from J, with 13 bases between. CDR3 DNA sequence: TGTGCTAGTGGGACCCCGGGGGGAAACACTGAAGCTTTCTTT. This codes for CASGTPGGNTEAFF.

The table lists this clonotype with many counts. The chain links TRBV12-3 or TRBV12-4 to TRBJ2-4; TRBD1 matches at 8 bases. CDR3 size: 15 residues. Losses at the gene ends were 5 bases for V and 8 bases for J; bases not matched to a gene: 11. The CDR3 bases are TGTGCCAGCAGTCACATAACAGGGGGTTCAGACATTCAGTACTTC. Translating it yields CASSHITGGSDIQYF.

In its sample, this clonotype was seen many times. The chain carries TRBV19 and TRBJ1-2, with D hard to call. This CDR3 contains 12 residues. Deletions cut 5 bases from V and 3 bases from J, with 7 bases between. Germline V gene lookup returns CDR1 LNHDA and CDR2 SQIVND (reference sequence). This chain's CDR3 is CASSLAYYGYTF. CDR3 sequence (DNA): TGTGCCAGTAGTTTAGCCTACTATGGCTACACCTTC.

This clonotype was detected many times. The rearrangement uses TRBV12-3 or TRBV12-4 and TRBJ2-1; 9 bases agree with TRBD2. The CDR3 runs 16 residues. V was clipped by 3 bases and J by 0 bases; unmatched bases: 3. CDR3 DNA: TGTGCCAGCAGTTTTAGCGGGAGACCCTCCTACAATGAGCAGTTCTTC. Translation: CASSFSGRPSYNEQFF.

This clonotype was found a few times. This chain connects TRBV19 to TRBJ2-1; 11 bases map to TRBD2. Germline trimming cut 5 bases from V and 3 bases from J; bases unmatched to any gene: 15. The CDR3 consists of 19 residues. Germline CDR1 LNHDA, CDR2 SQIVND (reference sequence). DNA for the CDR3: TGTGCCAGTAGTGCACGAACTAGCGGGGGCTCGACCGACTACAATGAGCAGTTCTTC. Encoded protein: CASSARTSGGSTDYNEQFF.

Only a few counts were recorded for this clonotype. In nucleotides, the CDR3 is TGTGCCAGCAGCCAAGGGGACAGTTGGTCACCCCTCCACTTT. Residues: CASSQGDSWSPLHF. The rearrangement joins TRBV4-2 to TRBJ1-6; TRBD1 matches at 7 bases. CDR3 size: 14 residues. Trimming removed 1 base from V and 10 bases from J; junction bases left unmatched: 4. Per germline, CDR1 LGHNA and CDR2 YNFKEQ.

V gene TRBV12-3 or TRBV12-4 combines with J gene TRBJ2-7, with TRBD2 as a possible D gene (5 bases). The CDR3 consists of 15 residues. The germline V and J ends were trimmed by 5 bases and 1 base, with 15 bases remaining between them. The CDR3 region is CASSPRTRRSYEQYF. The DNA for the CDR3 is TGTGCCAGCAGTCCTAGGACTCGGCGGTCCTACGAGCAGTACTTC.

In this sample, this clonotype turned up many times. CDR3 nucleotide sequence: TGTGCCAGCAGTGACGCCGGACTAGCGGGGGGGCGGGCCAACGTCCTGACTTTC. It is translated as CASSDAGLAGGRANVLTF. The chain uses TRBV2 and TRBJ2-6, with 15 nucleotides matching TRBD2. Trimming took 3 bases from V and 5 from J; bases not matched to a gene: 5. Germline CDR1 SNHLY, CDR2 FYNNEI. The CDR3 extends over 18 amino acids.

The table lists this clonotype with many counts. J is TRBJ2-5 and V is TRBV7-9; the match to TRBD2 covers 12 bases. After removal of 1 base from V and 1 base from J, the junction contained 1 base not matched to a gene. Germline V gene sequence: CDR1 SEHNR, CDR2 FQNEAQ (reference sequence). CDR3 length: 16 residues. In nucleotides, the CDR3 is TGTGCCAGCAGCTTAGGGACTAGCGGGGTCCAAGAGACCCAGTACTTC. Translated, it gives CASSLGTSGVQETQYF.